What follows is one T cell receptor beta chain and its context. The antigen remains unidentified. CDR1 is SGHDT and CDR2 is YYEEEE in the germline V gene. V lost 0 bases, J lost 3 bases, and 9 bases stayed unmatched. The CDR3 length is 16 residues. The researchers isolated CD4+ and CD8+ T cells from PBMCs by sorting. The data belong to a study of CD8+ T cells in alopecia areata. Overall study context: Patients in the study were on tofacitinib for 6 to 18 months, then off it for 6 months. Study-level points and caveats: Tissue-resident alphabeta T cells belonging to normal skin likewise get sequenced within scalp specimens. Compared with normal scalp, lesional scalp had higher clonality and more expanded CD8+ clones.

Extracted RNA was reverse transcribed, and the resulting cDNA served as sequencing template. TCRdb's copy holds only in-frame clones and misses some; the assay was immunoSEQ multiplex PCR. The table records approximately 63,000 clones, roughly three fifths of them present only once. The chain couples TRBV5-6 to TRBJ2-7; 7 bases are a match to TRBD2. This TCR was sampled from a human donor with alopecia areata. Sequencing used CD8+ T cells sorted from blood, obtained at week 0. The CDR3 bases are TGTGCCAGCAGCTTGGCGGAACTAGCGCCCCTCTACGAGCAGTACTTC. It encodes CASSLAELAPLYEQYF. Full variable domain (outside the CDR3, taken from reference TRBV5-6 and TRBJ2-7): DAGVTQSPTHLIKTRGQQVTLRCSPKSGHDTVSWYQQALGQGPQFIFQYYEEEERQRGNFPDRFSGHQFPNYSSELNVNALLLGDSALYLCASSLAELAPLYEQYFGPGTRLTVT.